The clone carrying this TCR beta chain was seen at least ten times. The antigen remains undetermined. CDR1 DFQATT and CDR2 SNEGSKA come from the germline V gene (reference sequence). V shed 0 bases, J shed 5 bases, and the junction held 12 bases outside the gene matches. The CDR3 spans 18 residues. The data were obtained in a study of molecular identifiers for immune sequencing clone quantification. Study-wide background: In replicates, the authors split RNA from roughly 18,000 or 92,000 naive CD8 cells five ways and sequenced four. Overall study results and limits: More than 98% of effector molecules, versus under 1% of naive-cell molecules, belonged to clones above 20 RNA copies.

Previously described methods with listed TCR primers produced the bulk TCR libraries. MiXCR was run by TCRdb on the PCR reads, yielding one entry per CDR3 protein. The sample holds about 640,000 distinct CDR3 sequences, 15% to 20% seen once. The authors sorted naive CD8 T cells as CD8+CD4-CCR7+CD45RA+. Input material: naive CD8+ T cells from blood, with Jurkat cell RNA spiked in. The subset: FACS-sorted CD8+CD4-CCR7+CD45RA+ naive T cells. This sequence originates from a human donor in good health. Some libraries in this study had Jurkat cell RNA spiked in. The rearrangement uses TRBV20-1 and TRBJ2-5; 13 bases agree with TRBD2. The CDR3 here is CSARDNNALAGGLETQYF. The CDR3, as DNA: TGCAGTGCTAGAGATAATAATGCACTAGCGGGGGGGCTTGAGACCCAGTACTTC.